This TCR beta chain was captured by sequencing in a study of blood T cell repertoires in COVID-19. Study background: PBMCs, B-cell-depleted T cells, or T cells were the source of the cDNA or gDNA that made up the material.

The germline V gene has CDR1 MNHEY and CDR2 SVGEGT. Trimming at V came to 1 base and at J to 5 bases, leaving 6 bases not matched to a gene. The CDR3 covers 16 residues. As originally analysed: Researchers report that nucleated cell counts were estimated from reference gene primer amplification. Only in-frame clones appear in the TCRdb table, and some are missing; sequencing was by immunoSEQ multiplex PCR. V, J and clone size are taken as reported in that table, and D and trimming were inferred from the DNA itself. The sample includes about 200,000 clones, 85% seen only once; the top ten take roughly 4.5%.

What was sequenced was peripheral blood. The TCR was taken from an elderly woman with acute or convalescent COVID-19. The chain uses TRBV6-2 or TRBV6-3 and TRBJ1-1, with 11 positions matching TRBD1. In DNA form, the CDR3 reads TGTGCCAGCAGTTACTGGACAGGGGGCGCGGGGACTGAAGCTTTCTTT. Protein sequence: CASSYWTGGAGTEAFF.